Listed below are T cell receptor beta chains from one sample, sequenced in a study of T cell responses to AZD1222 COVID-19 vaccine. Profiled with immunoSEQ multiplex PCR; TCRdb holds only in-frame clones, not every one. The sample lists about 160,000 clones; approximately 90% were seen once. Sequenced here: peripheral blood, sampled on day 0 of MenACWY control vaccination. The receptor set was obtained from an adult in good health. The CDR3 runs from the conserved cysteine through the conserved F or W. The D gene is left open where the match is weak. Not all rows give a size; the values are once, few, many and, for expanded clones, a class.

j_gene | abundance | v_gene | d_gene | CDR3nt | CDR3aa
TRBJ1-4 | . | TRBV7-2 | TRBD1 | TGTGCCAGCAGCCCCGCAGGGGGGCAGAATGAAAAACTGTTTTTT | CASSPAGGQNEKLFF
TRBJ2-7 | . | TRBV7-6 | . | TGTGCCAGCAGCTTAGCGGGGGCGGGAGCGCAAGCTTACGAGCAGTACTTC | CASSLAGAGAQAYEQYF
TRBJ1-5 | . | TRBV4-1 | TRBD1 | TGCGCCAGCAGCCCCACAGGGGGGGTCAATCAGCCCCAGCATTTT | CASSPTGGVNQPQHF
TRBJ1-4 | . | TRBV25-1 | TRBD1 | TGTGCCAGCAGTGAATCCTGGGGGACAGGGTGGAATGAAAAACTGTTTTTT | CASSESWGTGWNEKLFF
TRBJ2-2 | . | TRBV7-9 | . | TGTGCCAGCAGCTTAGGGGCGGGACGTACGAACACCGGGGAGCTGTTTTTT | CASSLGAGRTNTGELFF
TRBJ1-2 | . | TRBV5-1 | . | TGCGCCAGCAGCCTCTCTGGATCCGGATATGGCTACACCTTC | CASSLSGSGYGYTF
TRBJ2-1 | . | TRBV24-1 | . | TGTGCCACCAGTGATGCCGGGACTGCCTACAATGAGCAGTTCTTC | CATSDAGTAYNEQFF
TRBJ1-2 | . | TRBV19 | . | TGTGCCAGTAGTGAGGGGGTCCCTGGCTACACCTTC | CASSEGVPGYTF
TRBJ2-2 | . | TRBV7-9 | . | TGTGCCAGCAGCTTATGGGGTGGCGGGGAGCTGTTTTTT | CASSLWGGGELFF
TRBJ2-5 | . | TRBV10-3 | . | TGTGCCATCAGTGAGTCCGGGACGGAGACCCAGTACTTC | CAISESGTETQYF
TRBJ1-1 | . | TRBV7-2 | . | TGTGCCAGCGTCCTTTCGGGATACACTGAAGCTTTCTTT | CASVLSGYTEAFF
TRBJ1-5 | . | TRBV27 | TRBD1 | TGTGCCAGCAGTCGAGGGACAGGGGGGATTCAGCCCCAGCATTTT | CASSRGTGGIQPQHF
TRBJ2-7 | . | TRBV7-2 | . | TGTGCCAGCAGCTTAGCGCCCCCTTACGAGCAGTACTTC | CASSLAPPYEQYF
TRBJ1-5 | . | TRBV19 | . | TGTGCCAGTAGTCAGCTCTTAGGTCAGCCCCAGCATTTT | CASSQLLGQPQHF
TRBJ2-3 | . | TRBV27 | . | TGTGCCAGCAGAAGATTGATGGTTAGCACAGATACGCAGTATTTT | CASRRLMVSTDTQYF
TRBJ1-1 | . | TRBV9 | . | TGTGCCAGCAGCGGGAGGGTCGCGGGTGAAGCTTTCTTT | CASSGRVAGEAFF
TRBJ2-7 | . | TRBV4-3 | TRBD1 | TGCGCCAGCAGCCAAGACAGGGACAGCTCCTACGAGCAGTACTTC | CASSQDRDSSYEQYF
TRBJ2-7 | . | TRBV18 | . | TGTGCCAGCTCACCGGACCCGGGGGACTACGAGCAGTACTTC | CASSPDPGDYEQYF
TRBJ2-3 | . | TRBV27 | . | TGTGCCAGCAGGCACCTCGCCACCCCCGGGACTCGCTTGGGGGATACGCAGTATTTT | CASRHLATPGTRLGDTQYF
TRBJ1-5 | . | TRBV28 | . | TGTGCCAGCAGTCCCTCCGTGGGGCCCCAGCATTTT | CASSPSVGPQHF
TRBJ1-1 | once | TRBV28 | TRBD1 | TGTGCCAGCAGTTCTATGACAGGGGCGAACACTGAAGCTTTCTTT | CASSSMTGANTEAFF
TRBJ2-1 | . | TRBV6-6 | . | TGTGCCAGCAGTTTCGGCGGGACGGGGAATGAGCAGTTCTTC | CASSFGGTGNEQFF
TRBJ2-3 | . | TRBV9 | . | TGTGCCAGCAGCGTAGGATCGGCGGACCCTCAGCAGTATTTT | CASSVGSADPQQYF
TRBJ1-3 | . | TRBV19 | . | TGTGCCAGTAGTATAGGGTCGACAGCAGGAAACACCATATATTTT | CASSIGSTAGNTIYF
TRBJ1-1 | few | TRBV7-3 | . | TGTGCCAGCAGCTTAACAGGGAGGAACACTGAAGCTTTCTTT | CASSLTGRNTEAFF
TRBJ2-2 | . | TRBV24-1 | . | TGTGCCACCAGTGATATCCGACCAGGGGACACCGGGGAGCTGTTTTTT | CATSDIRPGDTGELFF
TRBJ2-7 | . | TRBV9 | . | TGTGCCAGCAGCGCCTTCGGAAAGAACTACGAGCAGTACTTC | CASSAFGKNYEQYF
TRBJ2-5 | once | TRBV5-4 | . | TGTGCCAGCAGCGATACAGGGACTCCTCAGTACTTC | CASSDTGTPQYF
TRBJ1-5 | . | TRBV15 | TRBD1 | TGTGCCACCACCATGACAGGGGATTATAGCAATCAGCCCCAGCATTTT | CATTMTGDYSNQPQHF
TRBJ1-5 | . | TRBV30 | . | TGTGCCTGGAGTATGGCAGCAAATCAGCCCCAGCATTTT | CAWSMAANQPQHF
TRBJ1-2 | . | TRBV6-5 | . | TGTGCCAGCAGTTCAGTAGACTATGGCTACACCTTC | CASSSVDYGYTF
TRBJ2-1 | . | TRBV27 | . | TGTGCCAGCAGTTTAGGGCAGGGTTCCTACAATGAGCAGTTCTTC | CASSLGQGSYNEQFF
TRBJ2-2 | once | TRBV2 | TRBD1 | TGTGCCAGCAGTGTGGTAGGGGGCAGGGGGGAGCTGTTTTTT | CASSVVGGRGELFF
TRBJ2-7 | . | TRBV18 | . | TGTGCCAGCTCACCACAATGGGGGTCCAGCGAGCAGTACTTC | CASSPQWGSSEQYF
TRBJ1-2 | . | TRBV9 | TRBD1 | TGTGCCAGCAGCGCAACCGGGACAGGCGTGTATGGCTACACCTTC | CASSATGTGVYGYTF
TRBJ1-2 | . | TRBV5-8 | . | TGTGCCAGCAGCTTGGAACCAGAGGGCTATGGCTACACCTTC | CASSLEPEGYGYTF
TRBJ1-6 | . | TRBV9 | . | TGTGCCAGCAGCACAGGACCCTGGGGGGGTTCACCCCTCCACTTT | CASSTGPWGGSPLHF
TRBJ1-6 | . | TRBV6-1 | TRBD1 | TGTGCCAGCAGTAAAGCTGCGGACAGGGGGGCAAGAATCCCTAATTCACCCCTCCACTTT | CASSKAADRGARIPNSPLHF
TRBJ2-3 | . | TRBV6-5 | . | TGTGCCAGCAGTTTTAGCAGCAGCACAGATACGCAGTATTTT | CASSFSSSTDTQYF
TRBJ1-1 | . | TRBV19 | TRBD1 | TGTGCCAGCGCCAGGGGACAGTGGGCTTTCTTT | CASARGQWAFF
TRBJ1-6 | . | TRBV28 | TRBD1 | TGTGCCACCATAGGGACAGCAAAATATAATTCACCCCTCCACTTT | CATIGTAKYNSPLHF
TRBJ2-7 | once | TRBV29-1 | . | TGCAGCGTAGGGGGGAGCCACGAGCAGTACTTC | CSVGGSHEQYF
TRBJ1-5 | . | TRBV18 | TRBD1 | TGTGCCAGCTCACCGACAGGGAATGGCAATCAGCCCCAGCATTTT | CASSPTGNGNQPQHF
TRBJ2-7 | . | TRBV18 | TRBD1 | TGTGCCAGCTCACCGGGACAGGGGGAGCAGTACTTC | CASSPGQGEQYF
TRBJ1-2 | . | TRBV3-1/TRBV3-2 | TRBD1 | TGTGCCAGCAGCCCAGGAGGGGACAGATCCCTCTATGGCTACACCTTC | CASSPGGDRSLYGYTF
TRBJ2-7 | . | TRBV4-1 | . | TGCGCCAGCAGCCAATTAAGGGCATCGGGTCCTCGTTGGGACGAGCAGTACTTC | CASSQLRASGPRWDEQYF
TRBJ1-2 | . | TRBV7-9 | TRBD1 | TGTGCCAGCAGCCTTGGACAGGGAAGTCTTACTAACTATGGCTACACCTTC | CASSLGQGSLTNYGYTF
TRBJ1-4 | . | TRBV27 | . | TGTGCCAGCAGGCCGCGGGGGGCCGTTAATGAAAAACTGTTTTTT | CASRPRGAVNEKLFF
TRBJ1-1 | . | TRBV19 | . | TGTGCCAGTAGTATAACGAACACTGAAGCTTTCTTT | CASSITNTEAFF
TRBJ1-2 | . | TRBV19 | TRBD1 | TGTGCCAGTACCCGACAGGGAAGAAACTATGGCTACACCTTC | CASTRQGRNYGYTF